The 27 T cell receptor beta chains below come from one sample, sequenced in a study of identical twins. TCRdb itself ran the 5' RACE reads through MiXCR, one entry per CDR3 protein. The sample holds about 890,000 distinct CDR3 sequences; 9% to 15% are singletons and the top ten take around 1.5%. These sequences were also reported in another study, on yellow fever vaccine responses in identical twins.

Specimen: PBMCs. Receptors were obtained from a woman younger than 35 in good health.

There are a few counts of this clonotype. J is TRBJ2-6 and V is TRBV12-3 or TRBV12-4; D is perhaps TRBD2 (5 bases). The CDR3 length is 18 residues. Trimming removed 6 bases from V and 0 bases from J, with 18 bases in between. The CDR3 sequence: CASSSGFPRGSGANVLTF. The CDR3 nucleotides read TGTGCCAGCAGCTCCGGGTTTCCCCGGGGCTCTGGGGCCAACGTCCTGACTTTC.

This clonotype was counted many times. The chain uses TRBV12-3 or TRBV12-4 and TRBJ1-3; D unclear. The CDR3 is 15 residues long. V lost 5 bases to trimming and J lost 0 bases, with 11 bases between them. CDR3 DNA sequence: TGTGCCAGCAGTGAGGGCCTGTCCTCTGGAAACACCATATATTTT. The encoded protein is CASSEGLSSGNTIYF.

There are a few counts of this clonotype. J is TRBJ2-6 and V is TRBV11-2; the D gene is possibly TRBD2 (5 bases). Germline V lookup: CDR1 SGHAT, CDR2 FQNNGV. This CDR3 comprises 15 residues. V was shortened by 3 bases and J by 2 bases, with 8 bases between the two germline ends. The CDR3 bases are TGTGCCAGCAGCTTCGGGGTTCCTGGGGCCAACGTCCTGACTTTC. Its translation is CASSFGVPGANVLTF.

Ten or more counts support this clonotype. The chain carries TRBV5-4 and TRBJ2-1; 11 bases fit TRBD2. With V trimmed by 1 base and J by 3 bases, 12 bases remained unmatched. CDR3 size: 19 residues. Germline CDR1 SGHNT, CDR2 YYREEE (reference sequence). The DNA of the CDR3 is TGTGCCAGCAGCTTGATCGGTAGCGGGGGGGCTCGTCGCTACAATGAGCAGTTCTTC. It encodes CASSLIGSGGARRYNEQFF.

This chain connects TRBV5-1 to TRBJ2-7, with D unresolved. Germline assignment: CDR1 SGHRS and CDR2 YFSETQ. V was pared by 4 bases and J by 4 bases, with 15 bases between. This CDR3 is 14 amino acids long. CDR3 sequence reads: CASSPAAPGYEQYF. CDR3 in DNA: TGCGCCAGCAGCCCGGCGGCTCCCGGATACGAGCAGTACTTC.

This clonotype was recorded a few times. This chain joins TRBV15 and TRBJ2-3; D not resolved. Germline-derived CDR1 and CDR2 are LNHNV and YYDKDF (reference sequence). The CDR3 has 13 residues. V was clipped by 4 bases and J by 2 bases, with 7 bases between them. In DNA form, the CDR3 reads TGTGCCACCAGCAACGTCCCCACAGATACGCAGTATTTT. Translating it yields CATSNVPTDTQYF.

The V and J genes are TRBV25-1 and TRBJ1-1; weak D call: TRBD1 (6 bases). Germline CDR1 MGHDK, CDR2 SYGVNS. V lost 5 bases and J lost 1, with 17 bases in between. The CDR3 extends over 16 amino acids. The CDR3 bases are TGTGCCAGCAGTCAGAACCGGGACACCGAGAACACTGAAGCTTTCTTT. This codes for CASSQNRDTENTEAFF.

This clonotype was seen ten or more times. This chain joins TRBV29-1 and TRBJ2-1; 12 bases are a match to TRBD2. CDR1 is SQVTM and CDR2 is ANQGSEA in the germline V gene. This CDR3 region has 14 residues. V lost 2 bases, J lost 10 bases, and 6 bases stayed unmatched. CDR3 bases: TGCAGCGTTGAACTAGCGGGGGGGGCAGGAGAGCAGTTCTTC. Encoded protein: CSVELAGGAGEQFF.

This clonotype has just a few counts. The chain couples TRBV9 to TRBJ2-1; TRBD2 is a possible D gene (5 bases). V was clipped by 3 bases and J by 6 bases, with 19 bases between them. The CDR3 extends over 16 amino acids. The germline V gene encodes CDR1 SGDLS and CDR2 YYNGEE. The CDR3 nucleotides read TGTGCCAGCAGCGCCCCAGGACTCTCCCGGACCAATGAGCAGTTCTTC. It is translated as CASSAPGLSRTNEQFF.

The chain carries TRBV20-1 and TRBJ1-1, with D unclear. V lost 6 bases to trimming and J lost 4 bases, with 12 bases between them. CDR1 is DFQATT, CDR2 SNEGSKA, per germline (reference sequence). The CDR3 contains 12 residues. Here the CDR3 DNA reads TGCAGTGCCCGGCCCCGGACCACTGAAGCTTTCTTT. The encoded protein is CSARPRTTEAFF.

The V gene is TRBV9, the J gene TRBJ1-1, with D possibly matching TRBD1 (6 bases). V dropped 3 bases and J dropped 0 bases, with 15 bases sitting between them. The CDR3 totals 16 residues. Germline V lookup: CDR1 SGDLS, CDR2 YYNGEE. The CDR3 loop reads CASSAKNGQLNTEAFF. The CDR3 DNA reads TGTGCCAGCAGCGCAAAAAACGGACAGTTGAACACTGAAGCTTTCTTT.

This clonotype was picked up a small number of times. The chain links TRBV7-9 to TRBJ1-2, with D possibly being TRBD1 (6 bases). The V end was cut by 5 bases, the J end by 4 bases, with 14 bases between. The length of the CDR3 is 14 residues. Per the germline V gene, CDR1 is SEHNR and CDR2 is FQNEAQ (reference sequence). The CDR3 DNA reads as TGTGCCAGCAGCCCCGGGACACAGGGCTATGGCTACACCTTC. Amino acid sequence: CASSPGTQGYGYTF.

This clonotype was counted many times. The V and J genes are TRBV20-1 and TRBJ1-5; D is ambiguous. Germline V gene sequence: CDR1 DFQATT, CDR2 SNEGSKA (reference sequence). V lost 0 bases and J 3 bases, leaving 12 bases between the germline ends. The CDR3 loop spans 15 amino acids. The CDR3 DNA sequence: TGCAGTGCTAGAGATGGGCAGCTTTTCAATCAGCCCCAGCATTTT. This translates into CSARDGQLFNQPQHF.

This clonotype appeared a few times. J is TRBJ2-2 and V is TRBV13; TRBD2 might be the D (5 bases). The CDR3 runs 19 residues. Trimming took off 5 bases at V and 0 bases at J, with 22 bases between the two ends. Germline-derived CDR1 and CDR2 are PRHDT and FYEKMQ (reference sequence). CDR3 region: CASSPSVWAGGSNTGELFF. The CDR3 DNA is TGTGCCAGCAGCCCATCCGTTTGGGCGGGCGGCTCGAACACCGGGGAGCTGTTTTTT. Complete variable domain (other parts from reference TRBV13 and TRBJ2-2): AAGVIQSPRHLIKEKRETATLKCYPIPRHDTVYWYQQGPGQDPQFLISFYEKMQSDKGSIPDRFSAQQFSDYHSELNMSSLELGDSALYFCASSPSVWAGGSNTGELFFGEGSRLTVL.

This clonotype was recorded many times. The chain recombines TRBV10-2 with TRBJ2-7; D perhaps matches TRBD1 (5 bases). Germline V lookup: CDR1 WSHSY, CDR2 SAAADI. The CDR3 spans 13 residues. V lost 8 bases and J lost 2, with 13 bases in between. DNA of the CDR3: TGCGCCAGCGGGTACGACAGACCCTACGAGCAGTACTTC. Translated: CASGYDRPYEQYF.

This rearrangement joins TRBV11-2 to TRBJ2-6; D is unclear. The CDR3 spans 18 residues. Trimming left V 1 base short and J 0 bases short, with 13 bases between. Germline V gene lookup returns CDR1 SGHAT and CDR2 FQNNGV. CDR3 coding DNA: TGTGCCAGCAGCTTAGTTGCAGGTTTTAGCTCTGGGGCCAACGTCCTGACTTTC. It specifies CASSLVAGFSSGANVLTF.

This clonotype has more than one count but fewer than ten. The genes are TRBV11-2 and TRBJ1-2, with D uncertain. The CDR3 totals 15 residues. V lost 1 base and J 4 bases, leaving 13 bases between the germline ends. CDR1 and CDR2 (germline): SGHAT, FQNNGV. Written as DNA, the CDR3 is TGTGCCAGCAGCTTAGTGGTCTTTCTACTCTATGGCTACACCTTC. This sequence encodes CASSLVVFLLYGYTF.

The chain carries TRBV12-3 or TRBV12-4 and TRBJ2-1, with 12 positions matching TRBD1. After removal of 5 bases from V and 4 bases from J, the junction contained 9 bases not matched to a gene. There are 17 residues in the CDR3. The chain's CDR3 is CASSLGTGGANYNEQFF. In DNA form, the CDR3 reads TGTGCCAGCAGTCTAGGGACAGGGGGCGCAAATTACAATGAGCAGTTCTTC.

This clonotype was observed a handful of times. The V gene is TRBV20-1, the J gene TRBJ2-2, with D unclear. V shed 4 bases and J shed 7 bases, with 10 bases lying between them. The CDR3 runs to 12 residues. Germline loops: CDR1 DFQATT, CDR2 SNEGSKA (reference sequence). The CDR3 DNA sequence: TGCAGTGCTAAGGGTTCGGACGGGGAGCTGTTTTTT. Protein: CSAKGSDGELFF.

Many counts were recorded for this clonotype. The rearrangement links TRBV7-2 to TRBJ1-6; D remains ambiguous. CDR3 length: 14 residues. The V end lost 4 bases, the J end lost 0 bases, and 4 bases lay between the germline ends. Germline assignment: CDR1 SGHTA and CDR2 FQGNSA. The CDR3: CASSYSSYNSPLHF. The CDR3 nucleotides are TGTGCCAGCAGCTATAGCTCCTATAATTCACCCCTCCACTTT.

The chain has TRBV28 and TRBJ2-3, with 12 bases that match TRBD2. The germline CDR1 and CDR2 sequences are MDHEN and SYDVKM. There are 15 residues in the CDR3. The V gene end was trimmed by 4 bases and the J gene end by 4 bases; junction bases not matched to a gene: 3. CDR3 region: CASSSSGGASDTQYF. The CDR3 DNA reads as TGTGCCAGCAGTTCTAGCGGGGGGGCCTCAGATACGCAGTATTTT.

This clonotype was counted only a few times. The J gene is TRBJ2-7, the V gene TRBV7-9, with no clear D. This CDR3 is built from 14 residues. V gave up 2 bases and J gave up 6 bases, with 14 bases separating them. Germline loops: CDR1 SEHNR, CDR2 FQNEAQ (reference sequence). The CDR3 DNA reads TGTGCCAGCAGCTTACCGAGCGATCAGAGCGAGCAGTACTTC. This encodes CASSLPSDQSEQYF.

This clonotype was picked up a small number of times. The chain carries TRBV5-1 and TRBJ2-7; 9 bases map to TRBD1. Germline V gives CDR1 SGHRS, CDR2 YFSETQ. V lost 0 bases and J lost 10; bases outside the gene matches: 8. CDR3 length: 14 residues. CDR3 amino acids: CASSLAGQGKEQYF. For the CDR3, the DNA is TGCGCCAGCAGCTTGGCTGGACAGGGGAAGGAACAGTACTTC.

This clonotype was seen only a few times. V gene TRBV20-1 combines with J gene TRBJ1-2; D remains ambiguous. V gave up 1 base and J gave up 7 bases, with 13 bases separating them. This CDR3 contains 13 residues. Germline V gives CDR1 DFQATT, CDR2 SNEGSKA (reference sequence). CDR3 region: CSARVPTWGGYTF. The CDR3 nucleotides read TGCAGTGCTAGAGTGCCGACCTGGGGTGGCTACACCTTC.

This clonotype showed up just a few times. The chain couples TRBV6-1 to TRBJ2-3, with D unresolved. CDR3 length: 20 residues. Looked up from germline, CDR1 is MNHNS and CDR2 is SASEGT. V was cut by 4 bases and J by 0 bases, with 26 bases left in between. The CDR3 sequence: CASSADKVGWGTSSTDTQYF. CDR3 nucleotide sequence: TGTGCCAGCAGTGCAGATAAGGTGGGGTGGGGAACTTCTAGCACAGATACGCAGTATTTT.

The chain has TRBV12-5 and TRBJ2-3; 8 positions agree with TRBD1. V lost 6 bases and J lost 9; bases outside the gene matches: 2. The length of the CDR3 is 11 residues. The germline CDR1 and CDR2 sequences are LGHNT and FRNRAP. Here the CDR3 reads CASGTGDTQYF. In nucleotides, the CDR3 is TGTGCTAGTGGGACAGGGGACACGCAGTATTTT.

This clonotype was seen many times. In DNA, the CDR3 is TGTGCCAGCCACAGTGTCCCGCGATTATTGAACACTGAAGCTTTCTTT. Protein sequence: CASHSVPRLLNTEAFF. The V and J genes are TRBV7-9 and TRBJ1-1; no clear D. V was clipped by 8 bases and J by 0 bases, with 19 bases between them. The V gene's germline CDR1 is SEHNR and CDR2 FQNEAQ (reference sequence). The CDR3 totals 16 residues.